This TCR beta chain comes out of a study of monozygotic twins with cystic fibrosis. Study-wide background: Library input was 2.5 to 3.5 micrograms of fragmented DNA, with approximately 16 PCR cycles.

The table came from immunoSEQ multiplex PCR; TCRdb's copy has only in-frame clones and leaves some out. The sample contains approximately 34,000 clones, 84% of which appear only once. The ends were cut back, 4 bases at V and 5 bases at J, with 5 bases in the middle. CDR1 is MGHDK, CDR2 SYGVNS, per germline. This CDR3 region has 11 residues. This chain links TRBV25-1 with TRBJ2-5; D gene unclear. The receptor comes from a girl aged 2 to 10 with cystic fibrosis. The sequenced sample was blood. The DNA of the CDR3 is TGTGCCAGCAGTGTCGCCGAGACCCAGTACTTC. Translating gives CASSVAETQYF.